The 10 T cell receptor beta chains reported below all come from one sample, sequenced in a study of cytomegalovirus exposure and HLA in healthy donors listed by TCRdb under 2017. The protocol used for the library was the immunoSEQ multiplex PCR assay. For the multiplex PCR, a mixture combining 60 forward primers for TCR Vbeta segments and 13 reverse primers for TCR Jbeta segments was used. TCRdb mirrors the immuneACCESS table, restricted to in-frame sequences. Some clones are absent from its copies; in checked studies, under half trace to an unresolved V gene, and the reason for the others is unknown. A total of 43,000 or so clones appear in this sample, around 60% of them only once. The ten largest clones add up to around 8.7% of the sample. The sample comprised PBMCs. These receptors originate from a human donor in good health.

This chain uses TRBV29-1 with TRBJ2-3, with 10 bases that match TRBD2. The V gene's germline CDR1 is SQVTM and CDR2 ANQGSEA. J gave up 0 bases and V 4 bases, and 7 bases lay outside the gene matches. This CDR3 has 16 residues. CDR3 bases: TGCAGCGTTGGCGCTAGCGGGGGCACTAGCACAGATACGCAGTATTTT. Translated: CSVGASGGTSTDTQYF.

The V gene is TRBV6-6, the J gene TRBJ1-1; 9 bases line up with TRBD1. Germline trimming cut 2 bases from V and 4 bases from J; bases unmatched to any gene: 5. The CDR3 contains 15 residues. Germline lookup yields CDR1 MNHNY and CDR2 SVGAGI (reference sequence). The CDR3 sequence: CASSYKRDRATEAFF. Written as DNA, the CDR3 is TGTGCCAGCAGTTACAAAAGGGACAGGGCCACTGAAGCTTTCTTT.

The chain has TRBV7-2 and TRBJ2-1; TRBD2 aligns across 12 bases. Trimming cost V 4 bases and J 2 bases; bases outside gene matches: 12. Germline loops: CDR1 SGHTA, CDR2 FQGNSA. The CDR3 runs 19 residues. Here the CDR3 DNA reads TGTGCCAGCAGCTCCACCCAGATCTCTAGCGGGGGGGCCTACAATGAGCAGTTCTTC. It yields the protein CASSSTQISSGGAYNEQFF.

The J gene is TRBJ2-7, the V gene TRBV6-5; 8 bases agree with TRBD1. The CDR3 is made up of 13 amino acids. The V gene end was trimmed by 4 bases and the J gene end by 6 bases; junction bases not matched to a gene: 5. Germline loops: CDR1 MNHEY, CDR2 SVGAGI. CDR3 in amino acids: CASSLRGQGEQYF. CDR3 DNA: TGTGCCAGCAGTTTAAGAGGACAGGGCGAGCAGTACTTC.

The chain employs TRBV10-3 and TRBJ2-1; the D gene is possibly TRBD2 (7 bases). CDR1 is ENHRY and CDR2 is SYGVKD in the germline V gene. The CDR3 runs to 17 residues. V lost 0 bases to trimming and J lost 10 bases, with 22 bases between them. DNA of the CDR3: TGTGCCATCAGTGAGTCGACTCGCGGGGGCCCTATAGCAGAGCAGTTCTTC. Amino acid sequence: CAISESTRGGPIAEQFF.

The chain employs TRBV7-2 and TRBJ2-5, with 9 bases that match TRBD2. This CDR3 spans 15 amino acids. V was pared by 1 base and J by 1 base, with 1 base of the junction left unmatched. From germline, CDR1 is SGHTA and CDR2 FQGNSA. CDR3 coding DNA: TGTGCCAGCAGCTTAGGTAGCGGGGGCCAAGAGACCCAGTACTTC. Its protein is CASSLGSGGQETQYF.

The chain recombines TRBV30 with TRBJ1-2; a possible D gene is TRBD1 (5 bases). There are 13 residues in the CDR3. V lost 4 bases, J lost 4 bases, and 13 bases lay in between. The germline gives CDR1 GTSNPN, CDR2 SVGIG (reference sequence). CDR3 nucleotide sequence: TGTGCCTGGAATAGAAACGGGGGCTATGGCTACACCTTC. Protein product: CAWNRNGGYGYTF. The whole variable domain, remainder taken from reference TRBV30 and TRBJ1-2, is SQTIHQWPATLVQPVGSPLSLECTVEGTSNPNLYWYRQAAGRGLQLLFYSVGIGQISSEVPQNLSASRPQDRQFILSSKKLLLSDSGFYLCAWNRNGGYGYTFGSGTRLTVV.

The chain employs TRBV9 and TRBJ1-2; 9 bases match TRBD1. There are 14 residues in the CDR3. CDR1 is SGDLS and CDR2 is YYNGEE in the germline V gene. V lost 4 bases, J lost 8 bases, and 9 bases stayed unmatched. The CDR3 bases are TGTGCCAGCAGCCCCAACAGGGGGCTAGAGGGCTACACCTTC. The encoded protein is CASSPNRGLEGYTF.

This clone was seen only a few times. This chain links TRBV28 with TRBJ2-7; possible D gene TRBD1, 6 bases. V was cut by 6 bases and J by 8 bases, with 29 bases left in between. Per germline, CDR1 MDHEN and CDR2 SYDVKM. The CDR3 length is 17 residues. CDR3: CASRHGTKAAPEGKQYF. DNA of the CDR3: TGTGCCAGCAGGCACGGGACAAAAGCCGCTCCCGAAGGGAAGCAGTACTTC.

J is TRBJ1-1 and V is TRBV6-6; TRBD1 matches at 8 bases. The V gene's germline CDR1 is MNHNY and CDR2 SVGAGI (reference sequence). This CDR3 region has 14 residues. J lost 5 bases, V lost 2 bases, and 4 bases had no gene match. The DNA for the CDR3 is TGTGCCAGCAGTTACACGGGGGACAGGACTGAAGCTTTCTTT. Protein: CASSYTGDRTEAFF.